This T cell receptor beta chain was recovered during a study of T cell responses to AZD1222 COVID-19 vaccine. CDR1 is LNHDA and CDR2 is SQIVND in the germline V gene (reference sequence). The CDR3 has 16 amino acids. With 4 bases removed from V and 0 bases from J, the gap between germline ends came to 13 bases. TCRdb's copy holds only in-frame clones and misses some; the assay was immunoSEQ multiplex PCR. The sample has under 95,000 clones; approximately 85% are singletons. The source material was peripheral blood, sampled 28 days after the second AZD1222 dose. The chain is built from TRBV19 and TRBJ2-1; D is ambiguous. The source is an adult who received the AZD1222 COVID-19 vaccine. In nucleotides, the CDR3 is TGTGCCAGTAGTAAAAGGGCCCAGGACTCCTACAATGAGCAGTTCTTC. Its protein product is CASSKRAQDSYNEQFF.